This T cell receptor (beta chain) was captured by sequencing in a study of cytomegalovirus exposure and HLA in healthy donors. Study findings and constraints: A few CMV-associated chains were confirmed in vitro to be specific for CMV antigens. Subsequent analysis of the roughly 120 validation repertoires found a tendency for first-cohort TCR clusters to co-occur. Despite most TCR sequences being rare, some public TCRs occurred in many donors. The study labeled approximately 150 TCR beta chains cytomegalovirus-associated.

For this clone: Antigen specificity is unknown.

V shed 4 bases and J 7 bases; nucleotides not matched to a gene: 13. This CDR3 has 15 amino acids. Germline V lookup: CDR1 MDHEN, CDR2 SYDVKM. Sequencing used immunoSEQ multiplex PCR; TCRdb keeps in-frame clones, though not all of them. The repertoire holds 250,000 or so clones, with roughly 87% as singletons. The chain carries TRBV28 and TRBJ2-7; TRBD2 matches 7 bases. The sample was PBMCs. The receptor was isolated from a man aged 18-30 years in good health and CMV-seropositive. The CDR3 DNA sequence: TGTGCCAGCAGTTCAGTCTCGGCGGGAGTTGGGGAGCAGTACTTC. Translating it yields CASSSVSAGVGEQYF.